Described below is a single TCR beta chain sequence and its context. Its antigen remains undetermined. The sample holds no much larger clone one base away, and base qualities are not on file. This sample stems from a study of Ad26.COV2.S vaccination and SARS-CoV-2 variants (dated by TCRdb to about 2021). Notes on the research overall: Vaccine-arm donors came from COV1001, a multicentre, randomized, double-blind, placebo-controlled phase I-IIa trial of Ad26.COV2.S in healthy adults. Dosing of Ad26.COV2.S was intramuscular, at either 5x10^10 or 1x10^11 viral particles, delivered as one shot or as two shots spaced 56 days apart. The specificity and breadth of SARS-CoV-2-reactive T cell receptors after Ad26.COV2.S vaccination were assessed by TCRbeta repertoire sequencing. A total of approximately 32 samples were included in the TCR-sequenced set, comprising around 19 Ad26.COV2.S vaccine recipients, 5 placebo recipients and 8 SARS-CoV-2 convalescent individuals. Participants in the trial were split at random into five groups of five each, receiving low-dose or high-dose Ad26.COV2.S once or twice, or else placebo on both occasions. Investigators did not know the trial group allocation while performing experiments and assessing outcomes. The investigation overall reported the following: Vaccine and placebo recipients had comparable non-spike TCR breadth, which fits with the vaccine containing only spike. According to the authors, total T cell responses may have been underestimated by the TCR breadth and depth analyses. Comparing responses between vaccine doses or regimens was not something the study was powered to do. Higher spike-specific TCR breadth was observed in Ad26.COV2.S recipients than in placebo recipients (P = 0.0014). Substantial breadth of spike-specific CD8+ and CD4+ T cell responses was reported after vaccination.

Sample treatment or condition, as interpreted from the label and publication: 15 to 20 received Ad26.COV2.S at low or high dose, single or two shots; roughly five received placebo; per-sample allocation not given. Repertoires of vaccine and placebo recipients were sequenced from samples taken on day 63 after the first injection. Cohort 1b enrolled fewer than 30 adults aged 18-55 years at a single site in Boston, USA, between 29 July and 7 August 2020. As a vaccine, Ad26.COV2.S was a replication-incompetent adenovirus type 26 vector that expressed a prefusion-stabilized SARS-CoV-2 spike protein derived from the original Wuhan strain. The immunoSEQ Assay was used to sequence TCRbeta CDR3 regions. After extraction, genomic DNA underwent amplification by bias-controlled multiplex PCR, followed by high-throughput sequencing. As for the authors' bioinformatics: Collapsing and filtering of sequences were performed to quantify the absolute abundance of each unique TCRbeta CDR3 region. T cell fraction was estimated by normalizing TCRbeta template counts to usable DNA, which was measured by amplifying reference genes present in all nucleated cells. Repertoire TCRs were annotated as SARS-CoV-2-specific when V gene, CDR3 amino acid sequence and J gene were exactly matched to a known reactive TCR set. The reference SARS-CoV-2 TCR set was derived from MIRA and filtered for enrichment in COVID-19-positive ImmuneCODE repertoires, a step that removed public or cross-reactive TCRs. Using the MIRA antigens, annotated TCRs were further analysed by specific ORF or by position within an ORF. Breadth was defined as the number of annotated unique rearrangements divided by the total number of unique productive rearrangements, and depth was defined as the summed frequency of the annotated unique rearrangements. TCR breadth was compared between groups using two-sided Wilcoxon rank-sum tests. TCRdb re-hosts the immuneACCESS table, in-frame sequences only. Its copies lack some clones; in the studies checked, an unresolved V gene accounts for under half of them, and the cause for the rest is not known. V and J calls and clone size come straight from that table; D and trimming were deduced from the DNA. Present in this sample are about 480,000 clones, around 85% of which were seen just once. The ten top clones hold roughly 13% of the sample.

The CDR3, cysteine through phenylalanine, is 14 amino acids long. The CDR3 DNA has 42 bases and is translated from base 1. From a lookup of the germline V gene, CDR1 and CDR2 are SGHDT and YYEEEE. V gives up 0 bases and J gives up 8 bases, and the segment between their germline ends measures 14 bases. The chain links TRBV5-6 with TRBJ1-2; TRBD1 is a weak D gene call, 5 bases matching. The input for sequencing was peripheral blood, taken in a trial of Ad26.COV2.S vaccine versus placebo. The receptor was isolated from a person aged 18 to 59 who received the Ad26.COV2.S COVID-19 vaccine or a placebo. The DNA sequence is as follows: TGTGCCAGCAGCTTGGCCTCCACCGGGGGAGGCTACACCTTC. Its protein product is CASSLASTGGGYTF.